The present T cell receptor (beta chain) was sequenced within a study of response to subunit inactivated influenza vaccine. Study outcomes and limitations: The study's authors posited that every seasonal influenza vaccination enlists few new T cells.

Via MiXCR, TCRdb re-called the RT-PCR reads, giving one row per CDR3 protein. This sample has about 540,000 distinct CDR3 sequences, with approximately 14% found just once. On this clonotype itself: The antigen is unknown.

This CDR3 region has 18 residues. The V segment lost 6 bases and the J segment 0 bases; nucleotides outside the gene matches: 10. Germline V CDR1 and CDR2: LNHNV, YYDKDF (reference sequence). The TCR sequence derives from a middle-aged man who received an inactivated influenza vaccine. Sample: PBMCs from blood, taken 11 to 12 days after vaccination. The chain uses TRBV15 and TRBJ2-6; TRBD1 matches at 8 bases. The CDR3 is CATRTADRGPSGANVLTF. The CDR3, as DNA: TGTGCCACCAGGACTGCCGACAGGGGCCCCTCTGGGGCCAACGTCCTGACTTTC. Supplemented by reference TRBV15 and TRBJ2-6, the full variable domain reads DAMVIQNPRYQVTQFGKPVTLSCSQTLNHNVMYWYQQKSSQAPKLLFHYYDKDFNNEADTPDNFQSRRPNTSFCFLDIRSPGLGDTAMYLCATRTADRGPSGANVLTFGAGSRLTVL.